This TCR beta chain was captured by sequencing in a study of CD8 T cells in Susac syndrome. Germline values: CDR1 SGHTA, CDR2 FQGNSA. This CDR3 contains 18 residues. V lost 0 bases and J 6 bases, leaving 23 bases between the germline ends. Reverse transcription of roughly 0.45 to 1 ug RNA was carried out with random hexamers. TCRdb re-analysed the immunoSEQ multiplex PCR reads in MiXCR, keeping a single row per CDR3 protein. Of more than 100,000 distinct CDR3 sequences in the sample, 90% to 95% are singletons; the top ten hold roughly 0.12%. This TCR was sampled from a human donor in good health. This sequence joins TRBV7-2 and TRBJ1-1; a possible D gene is TRBD1 (5 bases). The sample consisted of CD4+ T cells from PBMCs. This chain's CDR3 is CASSLARNQVRVPSEAFF. CDR3 nucleotide sequence: TGTGCCAGCAGCTTAGCTAGGAACCAGGTCAGGGTCCCGTCTGAAGCTTTCTTT.